The source of this T cell receptor (beta chain) is a study of T cell changes during pregnancy in multiple sclerosis. Assay used: immunoSEQ multiplex PCR; TCRdb lists only in-frame clones, some missing. The table lists about 100,000 clones, around 92% of them singletons. Sequencing used peripheral blood, obtained after pregnancy. This TCR derives from a female donor with multiple sclerosis, enrolled in a pregnancy study.

Here the CDR3 DNA reads TGTGCCAGCAGCCCCCTGGAGAGGATGAACACTGAAGCTTTCTTT. Its translation: CASSPLERMNTEAFF. The rearrangement joins TRBV9 to TRBJ1-1; no clear D. From germline, CDR1 is SGDLS and CDR2 YYNGEE. CDR3 length: 15 residues. V shed 4 bases and J shed 0 bases, with 13 bases lying between them.